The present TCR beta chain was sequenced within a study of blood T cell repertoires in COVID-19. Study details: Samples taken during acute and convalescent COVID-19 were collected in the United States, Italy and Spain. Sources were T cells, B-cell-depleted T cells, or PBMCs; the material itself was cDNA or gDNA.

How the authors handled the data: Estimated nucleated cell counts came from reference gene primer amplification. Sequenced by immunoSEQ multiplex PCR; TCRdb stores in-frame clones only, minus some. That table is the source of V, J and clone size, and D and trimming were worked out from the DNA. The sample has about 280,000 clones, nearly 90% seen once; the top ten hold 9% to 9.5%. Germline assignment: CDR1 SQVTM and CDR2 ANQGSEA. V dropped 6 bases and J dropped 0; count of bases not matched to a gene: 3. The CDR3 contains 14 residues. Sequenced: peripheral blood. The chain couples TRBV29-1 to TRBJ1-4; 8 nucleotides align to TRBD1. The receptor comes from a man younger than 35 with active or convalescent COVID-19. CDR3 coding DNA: TGCAGCGTAACAGGGGGTGCAACTAATGAAAAACTGTTTTTT. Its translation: CSVTGGATNEKLFF.